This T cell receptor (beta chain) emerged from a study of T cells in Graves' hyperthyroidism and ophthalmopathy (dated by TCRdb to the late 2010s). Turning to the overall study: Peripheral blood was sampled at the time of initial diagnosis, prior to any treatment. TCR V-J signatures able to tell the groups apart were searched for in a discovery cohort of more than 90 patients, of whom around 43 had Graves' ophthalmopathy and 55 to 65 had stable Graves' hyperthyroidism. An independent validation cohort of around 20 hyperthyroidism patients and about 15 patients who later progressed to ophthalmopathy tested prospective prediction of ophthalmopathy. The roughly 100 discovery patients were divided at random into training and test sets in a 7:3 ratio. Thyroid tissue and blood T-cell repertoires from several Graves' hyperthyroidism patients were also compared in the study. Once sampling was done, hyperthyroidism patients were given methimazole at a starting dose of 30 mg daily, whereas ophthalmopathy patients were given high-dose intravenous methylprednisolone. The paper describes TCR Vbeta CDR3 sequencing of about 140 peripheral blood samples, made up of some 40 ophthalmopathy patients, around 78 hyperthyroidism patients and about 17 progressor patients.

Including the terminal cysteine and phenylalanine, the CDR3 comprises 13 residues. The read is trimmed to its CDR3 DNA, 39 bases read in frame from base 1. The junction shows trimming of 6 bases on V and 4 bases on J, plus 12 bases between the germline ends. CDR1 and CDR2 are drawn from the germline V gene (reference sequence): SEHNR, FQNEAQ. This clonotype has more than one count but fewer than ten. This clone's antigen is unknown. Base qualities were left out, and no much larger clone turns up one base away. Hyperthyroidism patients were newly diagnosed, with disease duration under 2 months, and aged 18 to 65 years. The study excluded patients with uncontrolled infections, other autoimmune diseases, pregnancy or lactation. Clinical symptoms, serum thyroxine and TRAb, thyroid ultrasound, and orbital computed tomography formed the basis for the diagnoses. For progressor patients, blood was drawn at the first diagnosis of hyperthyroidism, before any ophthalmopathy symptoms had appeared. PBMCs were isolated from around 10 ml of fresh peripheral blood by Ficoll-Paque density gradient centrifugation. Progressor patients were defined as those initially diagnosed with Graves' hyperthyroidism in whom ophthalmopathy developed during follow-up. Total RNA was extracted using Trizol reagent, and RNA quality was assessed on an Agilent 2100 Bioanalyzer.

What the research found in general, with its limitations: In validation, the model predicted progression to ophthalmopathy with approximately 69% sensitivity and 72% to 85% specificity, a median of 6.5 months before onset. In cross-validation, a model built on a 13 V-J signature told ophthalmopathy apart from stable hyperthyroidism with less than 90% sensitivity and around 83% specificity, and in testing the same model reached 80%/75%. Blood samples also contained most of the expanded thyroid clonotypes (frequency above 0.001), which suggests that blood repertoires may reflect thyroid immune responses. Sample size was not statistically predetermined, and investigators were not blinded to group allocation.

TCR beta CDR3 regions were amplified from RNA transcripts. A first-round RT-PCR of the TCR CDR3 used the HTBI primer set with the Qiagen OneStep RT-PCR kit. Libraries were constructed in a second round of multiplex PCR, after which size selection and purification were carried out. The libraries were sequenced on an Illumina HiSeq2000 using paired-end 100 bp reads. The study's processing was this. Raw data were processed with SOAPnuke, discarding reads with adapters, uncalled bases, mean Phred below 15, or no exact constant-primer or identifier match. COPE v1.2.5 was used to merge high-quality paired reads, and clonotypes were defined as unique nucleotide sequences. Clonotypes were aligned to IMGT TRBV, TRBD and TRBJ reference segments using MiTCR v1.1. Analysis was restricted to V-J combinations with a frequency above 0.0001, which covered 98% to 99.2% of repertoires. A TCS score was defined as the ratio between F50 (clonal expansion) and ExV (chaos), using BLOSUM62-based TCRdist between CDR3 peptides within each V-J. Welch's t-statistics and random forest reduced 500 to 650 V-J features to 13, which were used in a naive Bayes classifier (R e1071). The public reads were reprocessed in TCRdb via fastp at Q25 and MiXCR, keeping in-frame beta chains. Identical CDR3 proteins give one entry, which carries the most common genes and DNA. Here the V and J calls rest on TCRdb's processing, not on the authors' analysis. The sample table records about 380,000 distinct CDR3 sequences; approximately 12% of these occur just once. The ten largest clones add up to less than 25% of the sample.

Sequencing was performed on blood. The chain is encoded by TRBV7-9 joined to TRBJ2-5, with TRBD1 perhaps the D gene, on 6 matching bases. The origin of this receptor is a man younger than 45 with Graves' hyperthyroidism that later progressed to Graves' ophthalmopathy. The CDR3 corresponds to CASRNTGRETQYF. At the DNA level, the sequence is TGTGCCAGCAGGAACACAGGGAGAGAGACCCAGTACTTC.